This TCR beta chain is from a study of tumor-infiltrating lymphocytes in localized non-small cell lung cancer. Study as a whole: Several tumor histologies, both smoking statuses, and some post-neoadjuvant chemotherapy samples were included. Notes on the study in general: TCR sequencing covered a subset of patients with enough tissue. Each assay used a separate piece of the same tissue. Higher tumor T cell infiltration than in uninvolved lung was supported by TCRbeta sequencing.

CDR1 and CDR2 from the germline V gene are SNHLY and FYNNEI. This CDR3 comprises 15 residues. After removal of 4 bases from V and 0 bases from J, the junction contained 3 bases not matched to a gene. TCRdb's table, derived via immunoSEQ multiplex PCR, lists solely in-frame clones and lacks some. In the table there are approximately 16,000 clones, around 41% of which are singletons. As concerns this clone: The antigen remains undetermined.

The rearrangement joins TRBV2 to TRBJ1-5, with 7 bases matching TRBD1. The sequence was obtained from a human donor with non-small cell lung cancer. Input material: lung tumor tissue. CDR3 region: CASSVGQYSNQPQHF. The CDR3 bases are TGTGCCAGCAGTGTGGGACAGTATAGCAATCAGCCCCAGCATTTT.